The source of this TCR beta chain is a study of spatial heterogeneity in lung cancer. General study findings and limits: Tumoral mutation counts were tracked by counts of expanded intratumoral alpha and beta TCRs.

Using its own MiXCR run on the 5' RACE reads, TCRdb lists one record per CDR3 protein. Of approximately 1,500 distinct CDR3 sequences in the sample, 10% to 15% were seen once. Trimming pared 0 bases from V and 4 bases from J, leaving 9 bases between. Germline V gene data show CDR1 as SGHRS and CDR2 as YFSETQ. This CDR3 is 14 amino acids long. In this sample, this clonotype is medium-sized. Its specificity is not known. Time point specified: sample taken at primary tumor resection. The sample was lung tumor tissue, taken at surgery. The gene calls are TRBV5-1 and TRBJ2-3; tentatively, D is TRBD2 (5 bases). The source is a female donor with early-stage non-small cell lung cancer. The CDR3 DNA sequence: TGCGCCAGCAGCTTGGAAATGGAGGCAGATACGCAGTATTTT. Amino acids: CASSLEMEADTQYF.